Below, 21 T cell receptor beta chains from the same sample are listed, as sequenced in a study of blood T cell repertoires in COVID-19. The protocol was immunoSEQ multiplex PCR, while the TCRdb copy is restricted to in-frame clones and leaves out a portion. In the table there are a few hundred thousand clones, more than 75% of which are singletons. The sequenced sample was PBMCs or T cells enriched from blood (not recorded which). Source of these receptors: a man aged 30 to 45 who had recovered from COVID-19.

The chain carries TRBV5-5 and TRBJ1-2; 9 bases align to TRBD1. The V gene's germline CDR1 is SGHKS and CDR2 YYEKEE (reference sequence). Unmatched junction bases numbered 10, after V lost 4 bases and J lost 3 bases. The length of the CDR3 is 16 residues. Here the CDR3 DNA reads TGTGCCAGCAGCCCTGCCGGGACAGGGATAGACTATGGCTACACCTTC. Translating it yields CASSPAGTGIDYGYTF.

V is TRBV30 and J is TRBJ2-3; 7 nucleotides align to TRBD2. The CDR3 is made up of 15 amino acids. V shed 1 base and J 0 bases; nucleotides not matched to a gene: 4. Looked up from germline, CDR1 is GTSNPN and CDR2 is SVGIG (reference sequence). The CDR3 DNA reads TGTGCCTGGAGTGCCGGACTAGGTAGCACAGATACGCAGTATTTT. Translated, it gives CAWSAGLGSTDTQYF.

The chain employs TRBV5-1 and TRBJ1-4; TRBD1 might be the D (5 bases). Between the trimmed V and J ends, which lost 5 bases and 0 bases, there was a span of 11 bases. This CDR3 region has 15 residues. The germline V gene encodes CDR1 SGHRS and CDR2 YFSETQ. The CDR3 is CASSSDSSTNEKLFF. The DNA for the CDR3 is TGCGCCAGCAGTTCTGACAGCTCAACTAATGAAAAACTGTTTTTT.

As concerns this clone: Since a much larger clone is just one base distant, this may be a read error. The rearrangement joins TRBV6-4 to TRBJ2-3, with 9 bases lining up with TRBD2. J lost 1 base, V lost 5 bases, and 1 base had no gene match. This CDR3 region has 14 residues. CDR1 and CDR2 (germline): MRHNA, SNTAGT. CDR3: CASSPSGGTDTQYF. The CDR3 nucleotides are TGTGCCAGCAGTCCTAGCGGGGGCACAGATACGCAGTATTTT.

The chain has TRBV4-1 and TRBJ2-2, with 8 bases fitting TRBD1. The J segment lost 7 bases and the V segment lost 0 bases, leaving 10 bases of the junction unmatched. CDR3 length: 17 residues. Germline V gene lookup returns CDR1 MGHRA and CDR2 YSYEKL. Written as DNA, the CDR3 is TGCGCCAGCAGCCAAGATATAGGACAGGGAACGGGCGGGGAGCTGTTTTTT. Residues: CASSQDIGQGTGGELFF.

The sample holds a few counts of this clone. In nucleotides, the CDR3 is TGCGCCAGCAGCCAAACTAGCGGGGGGGCGTGGAGCACAGATACGCAGTATTTT. Amino acid sequence: CASSQTSGGAWSTDTQYF. The chain carries TRBV5-1 and TRBJ2-3; 13 bases fit TRBD2. This CDR3 spans 18 amino acids. The J segment lost 0 bases and the V segment lost 4 bases, leaving 8 bases of the junction unmatched. Per the germline V gene, CDR1 is SGHRS and CDR2 is YFSETQ.

The chain has TRBV27 and TRBJ1-6; perhaps TRBD1 as D (6 bases). CDR3 length: 15 residues. Per the germline V gene, CDR1 is MNHEY and CDR2 is SMNVEV (reference sequence). Trimming shortened V by 3 bases and J by 10 bases, and 16 bases separated the two germline ends. CDR3 coding DNA: TGTGCCAGCAGTTTTGGACAGCTCGGAGACTCACCCCTCCACTTT. Protein: CASSFGQLGDSPLHF.

This clone showed up just once. The genes are TRBV19 and TRBJ2-3; perhaps TRBD2 as D (5 bases). Per germline, CDR1 LNHDA and CDR2 SQIVND (reference sequence). The CDR3 sequence is 16 residues long. Trimming removed 5 bases from V and 5 bases from J, with 20 bases in between. The CDR3 spells CASSQSRAEWGDTQYF. The CDR3 region has the DNA TGTGCCAGTAGTCAATCAAGAGCGGAGTGGGGAGATACGCAGTATTTT.

This chain connects TRBV10-3 to TRBJ1-1; TRBD1 matches at 9 bases. The J segment lost 0 bases and the V segment lost 6 bases, leaving 8 bases of the junction unmatched. The CDR3 runs 16 residues. Germline V gives CDR1 ENHRY, CDR2 SYGVKD. CDR3 DNA sequence: TGTGCCATCAGGGAACCGGGACAGGGCATGAACACTGAAGCTTTCTTT. Amino acids: CAIREPGQGMNTEAFF.

This sequence joins TRBV5-1 and TRBJ2-3; 7 nucleotides line up with TRBD1. V lost 4 bases and J lost 5; bases outside the gene matches: 1. CDR1 is SGHRS and CDR2 is YFSETQ in the germline V gene. The CDR3 consists of 12 residues. CDR3 region: CASSRGRDTQYF. CDR3 nucleotides: TGCGCCAGCAGCAGGGGGCGAGATACGCAGTATTTT.

The V gene is TRBV14, the J gene TRBJ2-5, with TRBD1 matching 10 bases. CDR1 SGHDN and CDR2 FVKESK come from the germline V gene. The ends lost 5 bases at V and 3 bases at J; junction bases unmatched: 12. The CDR3 consists of 17 residues. CDR3 bases: TGTGCCAGCAGCTTGGGGTGGGGACAGGGGAGAGAAGAGACCCAGTACTTC. Its translation: CASSLGWGQGREETQYF.

In this sample, this clone turned up a few times. The chain combines TRBV5-1 with TRBJ2-2; no definite D call. The CDR3 spans 14 residues. V dropped 0 bases and J dropped 4 bases, with 7 bases sitting between them. Looked up from germline, CDR1 is SGHRS and CDR2 is YFSETQ. CDR3 residues: CASSLELVTGELFF. CDR3 bases: TGCGCCAGCAGCTTGGAGTTAGTCACCGGGGAGCTGTTTTTT.

The chain uses TRBV7-6 and TRBJ2-5; D is possibly TRBD2 (6 bases). The ends were cut back, 4 bases at V and 2 bases at J, with 11 bases in the middle. Germline lookup yields CDR1 SGHVS and CDR2 FNYEAQ. This CDR3 spans 14 amino acids. In DNA, the CDR3 is TGTGCCAGCAGCTCCGGACTAAGACAAGAGACCCAGTACTTC. It codes for CASSSGLRQETQYF.

The genes are TRBV7-5 and TRBJ2-7; the D segment call TRBD2 is taken from the table without a DNA check. TRBV7-5 corresponds to a pseudogene. The CDR3 totals 14 residues. This CDR3 is CVRSLPSGKSEQYF. The CDR3 coding sequence is TGTGTCAGAAGCTTACCTAGCGGGAAATCCGAGCAGTACTTC.

The chain employs TRBV5-4 and TRBJ2-2; TRBD1 agrees at 7 bases. The CDR3 contains 15 residues. Germline V lookup: CDR1 SGHNT, CDR2 YYREEE (reference sequence). The V segment lost 3 bases and the J segment 5 bases; nucleotides outside the gene matches: 7. CDR3 protein: CASSSTGDYTGELFF. The CDR3, as DNA: TGTGCCAGCAGCTCCACAGGGGATTATACCGGGGAGCTGTTTTTT. Variable domain in full (rest from reference TRBV5-4 and TRBJ2-2): ETGVTQSPTHLIKTRGQQVTLRCSSQSGHNTVSWYQQALGQGPQFIFQYYREEENGRGNFPPRFSGLQFPNYSSELNVNALELDDSALYLCASSSTGDYTGELFFGEGSRLTVL.

This clone occurred a few times. CDR3 sequence: CASRPGQGSGYTF. The CDR3 DNA reads as TGTGCCAGCAGACCGGGACAGGGCAGTGGCTACACCTTC. This chain uses TRBV2 with TRBJ1-2; 9 bases are a match to TRBD1. Germline V gene sequence: CDR1 SNHLY, CDR2 FYNNEI. CDR3 length: 13 residues. V dropped 6 bases and J dropped 7; count of bases not matched to a gene: 6. The full variable domain, its missing parts supplied by reference TRBV2 and TRBJ1-2, is EPEVTQTPSHQVTQMGQEVILRCVPISNHLYFYWYRQILGQKVEFLVSFYNNEISEKSEIFDDQFSVERPDGSNFTLKIRSTKLEDSAMYFCASRPGQGSGYTFGSGTRLTVV.

The chain carries TRBV27 and TRBJ1-5; 8 bases map to TRBD1. V was pared by 0 bases and J by 0 bases, with 13 bases of the junction left unmatched. The CDR3 has 20 amino acids. Germline V lookup: CDR1 MNHEY, CDR2 SMNVEV (reference sequence). This chain's CDR3 is CASSLSPGGPTKYSNQPQHF. The CDR3 nucleotides read TGTGCCAGCAGTTTATCACCAGGGGGCCCCACCAAATATAGCAATCAGCCCCAGCATTTT.

This sequence joins TRBV27 and TRBJ1-2, with TRBD1 identical over 7 bases. Losses at the gene ends were 5 bases for V and 0 bases for J; bases not matched to a gene: 6. Germline CDR1 reads MNHEY; CDR2 reads SMNVEV (reference sequence). The CDR3 has 15 amino acids. CDR3 in amino acids: CASSVTGAPNYGYTF. CDR3 DNA sequence: TGTGCCAGCAGTGTCACAGGGGCACCTAACTATGGCTACACCTTC.

V gene TRBV4-1 combines with J gene TRBJ1-5; D is undetermined. Germline V lookup: CDR1 MGHRA, CDR2 YSYEKL. The ends were cut back, 5 bases at V and 0 bases at J, with 11 bases in the middle. The CDR3 has 15 amino acids. As DNA, the CDR3 is TGCGCCAGCAGCTCCCACGGGGTTAGCAATCAGCCCCAGCATTTT. As protein: CASSSHGVSNQPQHF.

Only one count was recorded for this clone. The chain links TRBV30 to TRBJ2-5, with D possibly TRBD1 on 6 matching bases. The CDR3 is made up of 15 amino acids. Trimming took off 2 bases at V and 5 bases at J, with 18 bases between the two ends. CDR1 GTSNPN and CDR2 SVGIG come from the germline V gene (reference sequence). The CDR3 DNA reads as TGTGCCTGGAGTATCGGGGCAGGGGCCGTGGAGACCCAGTACTTC. Translated, it gives CAWSIGAGAVETQYF. The full variable domain, in which reference TRBV30 and TRBJ2-5 provide the parts outside the CDR3, is SQTIHQWPATLVQPVGSPLSLECTVEGTSNPNLYWYRQAAGRGLQLLFYSVGIGQISSEVPQNLSASRPQDRQFILSSKKLLLSDSGFYLCAWSIGAGAVETQYFGPGTRLLVL.

The chain uses TRBV19 and TRBJ1-4; TRBD1 aligns across 9 bases. Germline CDR1 is LNHDA and CDR2 is SQIVND (reference sequence). Germline trimming cut 4 bases from V and 7 bases from J; bases unmatched to any gene: 7. The CDR3 is made up of 15 amino acids. The CDR3 region has the DNA TGTGCCAGTAGTACTTGGACAGGGGTCCGTGAAAAACTGTTTTTT. This encodes CASSTWTGVREKLFF.